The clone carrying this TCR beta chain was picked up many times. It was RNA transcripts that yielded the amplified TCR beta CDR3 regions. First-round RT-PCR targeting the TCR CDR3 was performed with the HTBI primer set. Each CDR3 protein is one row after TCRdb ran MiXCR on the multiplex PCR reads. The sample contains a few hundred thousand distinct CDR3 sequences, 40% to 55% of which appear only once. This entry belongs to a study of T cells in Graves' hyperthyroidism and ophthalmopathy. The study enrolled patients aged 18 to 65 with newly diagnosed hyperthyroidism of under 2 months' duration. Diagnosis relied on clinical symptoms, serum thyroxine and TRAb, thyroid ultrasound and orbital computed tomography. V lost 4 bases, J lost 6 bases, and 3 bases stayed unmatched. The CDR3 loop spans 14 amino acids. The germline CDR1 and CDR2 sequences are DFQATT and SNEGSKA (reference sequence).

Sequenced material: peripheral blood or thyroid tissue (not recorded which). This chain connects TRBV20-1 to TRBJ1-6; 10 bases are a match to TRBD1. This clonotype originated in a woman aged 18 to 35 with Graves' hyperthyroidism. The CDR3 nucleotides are TGCAGTGCTACAGGGACAGGGGTTAATTCACCCCTCCACTTT. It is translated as CSATGTGVNSPLHF.